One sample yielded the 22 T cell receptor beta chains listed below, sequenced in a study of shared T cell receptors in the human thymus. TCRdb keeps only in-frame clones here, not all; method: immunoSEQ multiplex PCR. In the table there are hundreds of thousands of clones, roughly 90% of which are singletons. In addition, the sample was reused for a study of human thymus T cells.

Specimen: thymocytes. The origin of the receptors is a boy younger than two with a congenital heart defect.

The DNA for the CDR3 is TGTGCCAGCAGTTCTGGGGGTAGCGGGAGCAATGAGCAGTTCTTC. This sequence encodes CASSSGGSGSNEQFF. The chain links TRBV6-5 to TRBJ2-1, with 9 bases that match TRBD2. CDR1 MNHEY and CDR2 SVGAGI come from the germline V gene. The trim removed 4 bases at V and 6 bases at J, leaving 7 bases unmatched. This CDR3 has 15 residues.

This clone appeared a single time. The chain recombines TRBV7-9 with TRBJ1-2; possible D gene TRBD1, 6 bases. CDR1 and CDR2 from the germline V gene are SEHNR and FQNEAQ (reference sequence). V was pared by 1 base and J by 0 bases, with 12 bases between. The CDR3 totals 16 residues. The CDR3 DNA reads TGTGCCAGCAGCTTAGGGGCGGCAGGGGCTAACTATGGCTACACCTTC. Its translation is CASSLGAAGANYGYTF.

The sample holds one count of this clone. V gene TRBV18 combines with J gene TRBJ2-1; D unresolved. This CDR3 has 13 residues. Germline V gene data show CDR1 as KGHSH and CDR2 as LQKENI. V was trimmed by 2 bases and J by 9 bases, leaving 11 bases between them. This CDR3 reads CASSPEGATEQFF. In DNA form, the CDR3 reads TGTGCCAGCTCACCAGAAGGAGCTACTGAGCAGTTCTTC.

Here the CDR3 reads CASSKTTSSGNTIYF. The CDR3, as DNA: TGCGCCAGCTCTAAGACAACTAGCTCTGGAAACACCATATATTTT. The rearrangement uses TRBV10-2 and TRBJ1-3, with D unresolved. The CDR3 has 15 amino acids. Trimming cost V 8 bases and J 0 bases, with 14 bases left between them. The germline CDR1 and CDR2 sequences are WSHSY and SAAADI.

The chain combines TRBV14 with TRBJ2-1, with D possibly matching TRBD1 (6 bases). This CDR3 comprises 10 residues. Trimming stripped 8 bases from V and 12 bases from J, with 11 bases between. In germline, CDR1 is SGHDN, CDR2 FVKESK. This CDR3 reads CASRPDRQFF. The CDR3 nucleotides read TGTGCCAGCCGCCCGGACAGGCAGTTCTTC.

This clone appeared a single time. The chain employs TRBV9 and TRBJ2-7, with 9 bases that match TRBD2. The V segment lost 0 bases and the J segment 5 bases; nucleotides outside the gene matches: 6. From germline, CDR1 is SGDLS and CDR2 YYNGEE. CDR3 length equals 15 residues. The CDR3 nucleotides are TGTGCCAGCAGCGTAGCCCCTAGCGGGAACAACGAGCAGTACTTC. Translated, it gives CASSVAPSGNNEQYF.

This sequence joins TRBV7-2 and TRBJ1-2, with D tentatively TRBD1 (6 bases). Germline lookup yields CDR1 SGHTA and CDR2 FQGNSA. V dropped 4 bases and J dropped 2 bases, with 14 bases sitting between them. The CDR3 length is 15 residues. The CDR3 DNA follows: TGTGCCAGCAGCTCCATATCCCAGGGGAACTATGGCTACACCTTC. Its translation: CASSSISQGNYGYTF.

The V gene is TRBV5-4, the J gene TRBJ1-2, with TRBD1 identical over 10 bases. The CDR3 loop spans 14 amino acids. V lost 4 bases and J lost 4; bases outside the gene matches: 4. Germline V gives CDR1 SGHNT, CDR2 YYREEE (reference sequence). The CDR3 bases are TGTGCCAGCAGCACGGGACAGGGGCCCTATGGCTACACCTTC. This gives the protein CASSTGQGPYGYTF. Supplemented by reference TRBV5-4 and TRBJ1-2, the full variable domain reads ETGVTQSPTHLIKTRGQQVTLRCSSQSGHNTVSWYQQALGQGPQFIFQYYREEENGRGNFPPRFSGLQFPNYSSELNVNALELDDSALYLCASSTGQGPYGYTFGSGTRLTVV.

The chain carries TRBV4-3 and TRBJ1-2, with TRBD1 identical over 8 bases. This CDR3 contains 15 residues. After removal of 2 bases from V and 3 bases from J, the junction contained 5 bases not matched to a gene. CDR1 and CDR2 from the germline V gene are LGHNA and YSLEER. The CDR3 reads CASSQKTGAHYGYTF. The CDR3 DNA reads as TGCGCCAGCAGCCAAAAGACAGGGGCTCACTATGGCTACACCTTC.

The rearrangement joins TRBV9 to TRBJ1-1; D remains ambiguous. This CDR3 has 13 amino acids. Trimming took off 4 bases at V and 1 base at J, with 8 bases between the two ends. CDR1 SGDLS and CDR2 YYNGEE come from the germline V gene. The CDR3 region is CASSPLRNTEAFF. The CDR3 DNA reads TGTGCCAGCAGCCCCCTGCGGAACACTGAAGCTTTCTTT. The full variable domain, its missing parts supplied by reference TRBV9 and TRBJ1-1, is DSGVTQTPKHLITATGQRVTLRCSPRSGDLSVYWYQQSLDQGLQFLIQYYNGEERAKGNILERFSAQQFPDLHSELNLSSLELGDSALYFCASSPLRNTEAFFGQGTRLTVV.

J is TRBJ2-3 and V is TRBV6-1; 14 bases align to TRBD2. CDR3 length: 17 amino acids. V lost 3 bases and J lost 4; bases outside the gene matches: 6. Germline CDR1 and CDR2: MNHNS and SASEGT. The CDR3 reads CASSEGGLAGEADTQYF. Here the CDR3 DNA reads TGTGCCAGCAGTGAGGGGGGACTAGCGGGAGAGGCAGATACGCAGTATTTT.

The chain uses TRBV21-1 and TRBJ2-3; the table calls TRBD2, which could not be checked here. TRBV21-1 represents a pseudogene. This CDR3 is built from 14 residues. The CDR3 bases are TGTGCCACCTTCCCTGCGAGCCCCACAGATACGCAGTATTTT. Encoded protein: CATFPASPTDTQYF.

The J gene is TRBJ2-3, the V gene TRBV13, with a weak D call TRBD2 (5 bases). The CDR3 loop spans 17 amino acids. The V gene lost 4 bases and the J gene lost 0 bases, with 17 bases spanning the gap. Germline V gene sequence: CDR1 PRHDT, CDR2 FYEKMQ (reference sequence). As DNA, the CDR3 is TGTGCCAGCAGCTCCAACCAGCGGCGGAACAGCACAGATACGCAGTATTTT. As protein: CASSSNQRRNSTDTQYF.

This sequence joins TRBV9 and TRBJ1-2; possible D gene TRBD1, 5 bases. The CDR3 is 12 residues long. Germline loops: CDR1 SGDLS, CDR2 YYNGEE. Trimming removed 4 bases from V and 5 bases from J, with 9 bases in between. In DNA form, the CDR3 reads TGTGCCAGCAGCCTCCGGGGGTATGGCTACACCTTC. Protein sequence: CASSLRGYGYTF.

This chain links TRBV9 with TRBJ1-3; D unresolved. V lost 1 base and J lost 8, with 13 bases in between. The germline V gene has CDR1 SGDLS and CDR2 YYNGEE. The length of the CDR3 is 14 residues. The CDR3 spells CASSVQQVPDTIYF. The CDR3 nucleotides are TGTGCCAGCAGCGTACAGCAGGTCCCGGACACCATATATTTT.

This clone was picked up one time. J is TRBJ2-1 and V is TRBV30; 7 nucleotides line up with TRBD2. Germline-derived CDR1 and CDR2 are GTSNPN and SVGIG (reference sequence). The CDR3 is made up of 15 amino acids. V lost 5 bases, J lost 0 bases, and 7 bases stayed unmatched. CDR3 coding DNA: TGTGCCTGGGCTCAGAGGGAGGGCTCCTACAATGAGCAGTTCTTC. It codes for CAWAQREGSYNEQFF.

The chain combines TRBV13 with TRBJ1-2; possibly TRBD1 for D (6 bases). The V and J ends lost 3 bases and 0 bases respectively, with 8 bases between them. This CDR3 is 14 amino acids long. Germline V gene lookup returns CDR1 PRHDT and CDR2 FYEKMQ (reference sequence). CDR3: CASSFGQSNYGYTF. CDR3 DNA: TGTGCCAGCAGCTTCGGACAGTCTAACTATGGCTACACCTTC.

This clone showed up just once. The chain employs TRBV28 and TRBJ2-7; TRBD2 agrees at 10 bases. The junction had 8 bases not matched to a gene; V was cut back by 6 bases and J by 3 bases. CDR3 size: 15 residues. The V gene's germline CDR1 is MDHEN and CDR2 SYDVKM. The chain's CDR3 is CASSPSAGGNYEQYF. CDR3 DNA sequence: TGTGCCAGCAGCCCCTCAGCGGGAGGGAACTACGAGCAGTACTTC.

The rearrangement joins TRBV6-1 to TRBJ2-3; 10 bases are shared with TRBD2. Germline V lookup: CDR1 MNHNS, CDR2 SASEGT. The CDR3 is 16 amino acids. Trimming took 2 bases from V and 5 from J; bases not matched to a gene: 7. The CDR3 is CASSEPLPSGRDTQYF. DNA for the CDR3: TGTGCCAGCAGTGAACCCCTCCCTAGCGGGAGAGATACGCAGTATTTT.

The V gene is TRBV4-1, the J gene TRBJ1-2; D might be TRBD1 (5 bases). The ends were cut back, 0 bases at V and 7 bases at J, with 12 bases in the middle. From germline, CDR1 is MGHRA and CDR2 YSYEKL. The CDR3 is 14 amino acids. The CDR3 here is CASSQDWQGAGYTF. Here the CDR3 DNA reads TGCGCCAGCAGCCAAGATTGGCAGGGCGCTGGCTACACCTTC.

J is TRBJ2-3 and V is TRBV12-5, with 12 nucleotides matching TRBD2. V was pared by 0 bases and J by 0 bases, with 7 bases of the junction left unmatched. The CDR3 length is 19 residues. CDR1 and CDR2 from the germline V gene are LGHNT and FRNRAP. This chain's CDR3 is CASGLVGTGLAGSTDTQYF. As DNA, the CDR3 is TGTGCTAGTGGTTTGGTCGGGACAGGACTAGCGGGGAGCACAGATACGCAGTATTTT.

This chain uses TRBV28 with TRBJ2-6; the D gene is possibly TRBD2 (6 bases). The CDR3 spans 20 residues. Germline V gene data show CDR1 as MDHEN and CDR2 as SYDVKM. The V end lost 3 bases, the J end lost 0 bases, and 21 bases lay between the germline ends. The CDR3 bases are TGTGCCAGCAGTTTCCCACTTTCGGGGACTGCAACCTCTGGGGCCAACGTCCTGACTTTC. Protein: CASSFPLSGTATSGANVLTF.